Listed here is a single T cell receptor (beta chain). The specificity of this receptor is unknown. One base away there is no much larger clone; base qualities are not given. Library preparation was by PCR. Sequencing relied on an Illumina HiSeq 2500. To reduce PCR and sequencing biases, unique molecular identifiers were incorporated into the TCR beta cDNA libraries. About 500,000 cDNA molecules were obtained for every 1 to 10 million input T cells, so each molecule roughly corresponded to one T cell. The patient libraries were prepared and sequenced with the same protocol used for the earlier healthy control dataset. Within a given batch, samples were prepared together, multiplexed and sequenced on the same HiSeq lane. As for the authors' bioinformatics: MIGEC was used to process the raw barcoded reads, and molecular identifier groups with only a single read were discarded before consensus assembly and CDR3 extraction. VDJtools was used for post-analysis of the clonotype tables, and diversity was normalized by down-sampling every dataset to the size of the smallest sample. In repertoire overlap clustering, CDR3 amino acid sequences, but not nucleotide sequences, were matched to correct batch-related cross-sample contamination. The raw public reads went through TCRdb reprocessing: fastp at Q25, MiXCR clone calling, in-frame beta chains kept. Every entry covers one CDR3 protein and lists the most common genes and DNA from its rows. TCRdb's processing, not the study's, gives the V and J calls here. This sample comprises hundreds of thousands of distinct CDR3 sequences, around 53% of them detected only once. Of the sample, 4.6% is held by the ten largest clones.

CDR1 DFQATT and CDR2 SNEGSKA were looked up in the germline V gene (reference sequence). The CDR3 spans 15 residues, from the cysteine through the phenylalanine. Only the CDR3 DNA stays, 45 bases, in frame from base 1. Trimming takes 5 bases off V and 2 bases off J; junction bases not matched to a gene: 6. TCR beta repertoires were profiled from peripheral blood of 13 young patients with multiple sclerosis to demonstrate the VDJtools post-analysis software. The multiple sclerosis patients were children and adolescents ranging in age from roughly 6 to 15 years. These data belong to a study of post-analysis software for immune sequencing data (dated by TCRdb to the mid-2010s). The study in broad terms: Recorded disease courses included relapsing-remitting, secondary progressive and progressive-relapsing multiple sclerosis, with some patients lacking subtype annotation. The patient repertoires were compared against approximately ten previously published healthy control repertoires obtained from donors aged roughly 6 to 28 years. A subset of samples was prepared in parallel using single-end sample barcoding, then pooled and co-amplified after Illumina adapter ligation. Overall results and qualifications from the work: Direct clustering with F measure showed strong co-clustering of samples prepared in the same batch, prompting a batch-effect correction. Patients showed significantly higher frequencies than controls for roughly five TRBV segments, among them TRBV5-6, TRBV5-1 and TRBV20-1. The control group was slightly older than the multiple sclerosis patient group. Compared with controls, multiple sclerosis patients had significantly lower normalized Chao1 diversity, a finding suggesting substantial peripheral T-cell clonal expansion.

The specimen was blood. The clonotype was recovered from a girl under 18 with multiple sclerosis. This receptor chain uses TRBV20-1 and TRBJ2-3, and 11 bases in between align with TRBD2. The CDR3 protein: CSARMTSGITDTQYF. The DNA reads as follows: TGCAGTGCTCGGATGACTAGCGGGATCACAGATACGCAGTATTTT.